The 22 T cell receptor beta chains below all came from one sample that was sequenced in a study of cytomegalovirus exposure and HLA in healthy donors. 13 Jbeta primers and 60 Vbeta primers were used for the PCR. Using immunoSEQ multiplex PCR, the repertoire was profiled, and TCRdb retains in-frame clones only, with some absent. The sample shows some 150,000 clones, roughly three quarters of them seen only once. Sequencing was done on a sample of PBMCs. Receptors originate from a male donor in good health and CMV-seronegative.

This clone has a handful of counts. The chain uses TRBV14 and TRBJ2-5; possibly TRBD2 for D (7 bases). This CDR3 spans 15 amino acids. CDR1 is SGHDN, CDR2 FVKESK, per germline. V gave up 2 bases and J gave up 12 bases, with 22 bases separating them. The CDR3 loop reads CASSQLSGGGGLKYF. The CDR3 DNA is TGTGCCAGCAGCCAACTCTCCGGAGGGGGGGGCCTGAAGTACTTC.

In its sample, this clone was seen a few times. The chain joins TRBV19 to TRBJ1-5; D is unresolved. V gave up 1 base and J gave up 11 bases, with 15 bases separating them. Germline loops: CDR1 LNHDA, CDR2 SQIVND (reference sequence). The CDR3 loop spans 14 amino acids. The CDR3 DNA sequence: TGTGCCAGTAGTATAGTCACCCTCAACGCGGCCCAGCATTTT. Amino acids: CASSIVTLNAAQHF.

This clone showed up just once. The chain recombines TRBV7-9 with TRBJ1-2; D is unresolved. V lost 3 bases and J 0 bases, leaving 11 bases between the germline ends. Germline CDR1 is SEHNR and CDR2 is FQNEAQ (reference sequence). CDR3 length: 15 amino acids. The CDR3 nucleotides read TGTGCCAGCAGCTTTCAATCCGGGGCTAACTATGGCTACACCTTC. Residues: CASSFQSGANYGYTF. Combining the CDR3 with reference TRBV7-9 and TRBJ1-2 gives the whole variable domain DTGVSQNPRHKITKRGQNVTFRCDPISEHNRLYWYRQTLGQGPEFLTYFQNEAQLEKSRLLSDRFSAERPKGSFSTLEIQRTEQGDSAMYLCASSFQSGANYGYTFGSGTRLTVV.

The rearrangement links TRBV6-6 to TRBJ1-6; D uncertain. Trimming cost V 6 bases and J 6 bases, with 15 bases left between them. The CDR3 has 15 amino acids. Germline-derived CDR1 and CDR2 are MNHNY and SVGAGI (reference sequence). CDR3 coding DNA: TGTGCCAGCAGGGCGGGGTCTGCGGTTAATTCACCCCTCCACTTT. As protein: CASRAGSAVNSPLHF.

The J gene is TRBJ2-2, the V gene TRBV7-2, with D possibly being TRBD2 (6 bases). The CDR3 runs 14 residues. Per the germline V gene, CDR1 is SGHTA and CDR2 is FQGNSA. V lost 5 bases and J lost 4, with 11 bases in between. CDR3 nucleotides: TGTGCCAGCAGCCGCGGGGCGGGCACCGGGGAGCTGTTTTTT. Its translation: CASSRGAGTGELFF.

The V gene is TRBV28, the J gene TRBJ1-2; D is undetermined. Germline CDR1 and CDR2: MDHEN and SYDVKM. The CDR3 consists of 16 residues. V was cut by 3 bases and J by 8 bases, with 22 bases left in between. The CDR3 region has the DNA TGTGCCAGCAGTTTTCAGGCTTCGAGGGTTCGCAAAGGCTACACCTTC. This translates into CASSFQASRVRKGYTF.

This chain uses TRBV6-5 with TRBJ1-2, with unresolved D. Germline loops: CDR1 MNHEY, CDR2 SVGAGI. V was trimmed by 2 bases and J by 7 bases, leaving 11 bases between them. This CDR3 comprises 13 residues. CDR3 sequence: CASSYDSELGYTF. CDR3 coding DNA: TGTGCCAGCAGTTACGACTCCGAACTTGGCTACACCTTC.

V gene TRBV4-2 combines with J gene TRBJ1-1; D might be TRBD1 (6 bases). Trimming shortened V by 0 bases and J by 0 bases, and 11 bases separated the two germline ends. The CDR3 length is 16 residues. The germline V gene has CDR1 LGHNA and CDR2 YNFKEQ. The CDR3 is CASSQDAGTLNTEAFF. The CDR3 DNA follows: TGTGCCAGCAGCCAAGATGCAGGGACACTGAACACTGAAGCTTTCTTT.

CDR3 sequence: CASSLWGQGGSTDTQYF. CDR3 nucleotides: TGCGCCAGCAGCTTGTGGGGCCAGGGAGGTTCCACAGATACGCAGTATTTT. The J gene is TRBJ2-3, the V gene TRBV5-1; possibly TRBD2 for D (6 bases). The V and J ends lost 1 base and 2 bases respectively, with 17 bases between them. Germline CDR1 and CDR2: SGHRS and YFSETQ. The CDR3 is 17 amino acids.

The chain employs TRBV4-3 and TRBJ2-5; tentatively, D is TRBD2 (5 bases). Trimming took off 0 bases at V and 9 bases at J, with 11 bases between the two ends. This CDR3 is built from 13 residues. In germline, CDR1 is LGHNA, CDR2 YSLEER. CDR3 amino acids: CASSQDVIGAQYF. CDR3 in DNA: TGCGCCAGCAGCCAAGATGTGATCGGGGCCCAGTACTTC.

This clone was seen more than once but under ten times. The chain uses TRBV5-1 and TRBJ1-2, with 7 bases lining up with TRBD1. The V gene end was trimmed by 4 bases and the J gene end by 4 bases; junction bases not matched to a gene: 7. The CDR3 spans 14 residues. Per the germline V gene, CDR1 is SGHRS and CDR2 is YFSETQ. This CDR3 reads CASSRDRAGYGYTF. In nucleotides, the CDR3 is TGCGCCAGCAGCCGAGACAGGGCTGGCTATGGCTACACCTTC.

The V gene is TRBV4-3, the J gene TRBJ2-7; 7 bases fit TRBD1. This CDR3 is built from 18 residues. V gave up 0 bases and J gave up 2 bases; unmatched junction bases: 13. From germline, CDR1 is LGHNA and CDR2 YSLEER. The CDR3 loop reads CASSQERRGGDKAYEQYF. CDR3 coding DNA: TGCGCCAGCAGCCAAGAACGGCGAGGGGGCGACAAGGCCTACGAGCAGTACTTC.

V and J are TRBV27 and TRBJ2-3, with D possibly TRBD1 on 5 matching bases. Trimming took off 8 bases at V and 5 bases at J, with 23 bases between the two ends. This CDR3 region has 16 residues. Germline assignment: CDR1 MNHEY and CDR2 SMNVEV (reference sequence). The CDR3 here is CASLGLHGATGDTQYF. The CDR3, as DNA: TGTGCCAGCCTAGGTCTCCATGGGGCGACGGGAGATACGCAGTATTTT.

The chain combines TRBV19 with TRBJ1-4; D is uncertain. Germline assignment: CDR1 LNHDA and CDR2 SQIVND (reference sequence). The CDR3 length is 13 residues. Trimming shortened V by 1 base and J by 7 bases, and 7 bases separated the two germline ends. The chain's CDR3 is CASSIAGVEKLFF. DNA of the CDR3: TGTGCCAGTAGTATAGCCGGGGTTGAAAAACTGTTTTTT.

The V call is TRBV4-1, the J call TRBJ1-2; D is uncertain. The germline V gene encodes CDR1 MGHRA and CDR2 YSYEKL. There are 14 residues in the CDR3. Trimming removed 0 bases from V and 5 bases from J, with 10 bases in between. The CDR3 DNA reads as TGCGCCAGCAGCCAAGACCCAGGCACATATGGCTACACCTTC. This encodes CASSQDPGTYGYTF.

CDR3 sequence reads: CASSAGTGQPQHF. As DNA, the CDR3 is TGTGCCAGCAGCGCAGGGACAGGGCAGCCCCAGCATTTT. The chain uses TRBV5-4 and TRBJ1-5, with 9 bases fitting TRBD1. Germline V gives CDR1 SGHNT, CDR2 YYREEE (reference sequence). The J segment lost 7 bases and the V segment lost 4 bases, leaving 3 bases of the junction unmatched. The CDR3 is 13 residues long.

This clone was seen a handful of times. This chain links TRBV5-6 with TRBJ1-1; 7 positions agree with TRBD1. Trimming took 3 bases from V and 3 from J; bases not matched to a gene: 5. The length of the CDR3 is 14 residues. The germline V gene has CDR1 SGHDT and CDR2 YYEEEE. Here the CDR3 DNA reads TGTGCCAGCAGCTCCCTGACAGGGTACACTGAAGCTTTCTTT. Encoded protein: CASSSLTGYTEAFF.

This chain connects TRBV7-9 to TRBJ2-2; D unresolved. Trimming stripped 3 bases from V and 7 bases from J, with 9 bases between. The CDR3 contains 13 residues. From germline, CDR1 is SEHNR and CDR2 FQNEAQ (reference sequence). The CDR3 sequence is CASSFTGFGELFF. The CDR3 coding sequence is TGTGCCAGCAGCTTTACCGGGTTCGGGGAGCTGTTTTTT.

This chain uses TRBV18 with TRBJ1-6; D is undetermined. V lost 2 bases to trimming and J lost 0 bases, with 11 bases between them. The CDR3 contains 17 residues. CDR1 KGHSH and CDR2 LQKENI come from the germline V gene. Here the CDR3 reads CASSPVAGSSYNSPLHF. The CDR3, as DNA: TGTGCCAGCTCACCAGTCGCGGGGAGCTCCTATAATTCACCCCTCCACTTT.

CDR3 sequence: CASSSGGPDTQYF. CDR3 coding DNA: TGTGCCAGCAGCTCCGGTGGGCCAGATACGCAGTATTTT. This chain connects TRBV11-2 to TRBJ2-3; D remains ambiguous. Trimming took off 4 bases at V and 4 bases at J, with 9 bases between the two ends. The germline gives CDR1 SGHAT, CDR2 FQNNGV. This CDR3 comprises 13 residues.

The chain recombines TRBV5-1 with TRBJ1-3; tentatively, D is TRBD1 (6 bases). Germline assignment: CDR1 SGHRS and CDR2 YFSETQ. The CDR3 spans 15 residues. V lost 4 bases and J lost 2, with 13 bases in between. This chain's CDR3 is CASSPGGGAGNTIYF. The CDR3, as DNA: TGCGCCAGCAGCCCGGGAGGGGGAGCTGGAAACACCATATATTTT.

Concerning this clone itself: The junction differs from germline at one of its ends, possibly a read error. The chain is built from TRBV9 and TRBJ2-2; TRBD2 matches at 15 bases. The CDR3 contains 19 residues. Germline lookup yields CDR1 SGDLS and CDR2 YYNGEE. The CDR3 here is CVSSVARTSGGAVTGELFF. CDR3 DNA sequence: TGTGTCAGCAGCGTAGCTCGGACTAGCGGGGGGGCCGTCACCGGGGAGCTGTTTTTT.